This T cell receptor beta chain stems from a study of shared clonotypes between healthy human individuals. Naive CD8 cells, CD45RO-negative and positively selected for CCR7, excluded terminally differentiated effector memory CD45RA+ cells. Libraries were prepared by immunoSEQ multiplex PCR; TCRdb keeps only in-frame clonotypes and omits some of them. The sample contains almost 700,000 clones, 90% to 95% of which appear only once. This CDR3 region has 14 residues. Germline V gives CDR1 SGHNT, CDR2 YYREEE (reference sequence). J lost 0 bases, V lost 7 bases, and 6 bases had no gene match. This chain uses TRBV5-4 with TRBJ1-2, with 7 bases that match TRBD1. Sequencing input: naive CD8+ T cells sorted from blood. This clonotype was sampled from a man aged 25 to 40 in good health. Here the CDR3 DNA reads TGTGCCAGCTGGCTAACAGGGGCTAACTATGGCTACACCTTC. This sequence encodes CASWLTGANYGYTF.